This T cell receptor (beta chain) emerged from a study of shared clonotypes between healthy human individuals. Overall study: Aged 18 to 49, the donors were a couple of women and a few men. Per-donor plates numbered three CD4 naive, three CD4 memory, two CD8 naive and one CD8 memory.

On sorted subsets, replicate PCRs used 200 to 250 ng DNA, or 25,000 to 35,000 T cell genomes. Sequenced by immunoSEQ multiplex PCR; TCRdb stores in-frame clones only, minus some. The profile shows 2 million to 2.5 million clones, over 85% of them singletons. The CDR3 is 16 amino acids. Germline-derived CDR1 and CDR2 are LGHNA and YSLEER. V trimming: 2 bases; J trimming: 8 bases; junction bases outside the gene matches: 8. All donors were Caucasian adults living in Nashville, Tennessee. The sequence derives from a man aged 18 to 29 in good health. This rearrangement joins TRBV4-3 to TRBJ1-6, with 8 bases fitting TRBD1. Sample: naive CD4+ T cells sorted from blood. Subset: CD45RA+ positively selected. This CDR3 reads CASSQTGGVGHSPLHF. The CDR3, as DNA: TGCGCCAGCAGCCAAACAGGGGGAGTCGGGCATTCACCCCTCCACTTT.